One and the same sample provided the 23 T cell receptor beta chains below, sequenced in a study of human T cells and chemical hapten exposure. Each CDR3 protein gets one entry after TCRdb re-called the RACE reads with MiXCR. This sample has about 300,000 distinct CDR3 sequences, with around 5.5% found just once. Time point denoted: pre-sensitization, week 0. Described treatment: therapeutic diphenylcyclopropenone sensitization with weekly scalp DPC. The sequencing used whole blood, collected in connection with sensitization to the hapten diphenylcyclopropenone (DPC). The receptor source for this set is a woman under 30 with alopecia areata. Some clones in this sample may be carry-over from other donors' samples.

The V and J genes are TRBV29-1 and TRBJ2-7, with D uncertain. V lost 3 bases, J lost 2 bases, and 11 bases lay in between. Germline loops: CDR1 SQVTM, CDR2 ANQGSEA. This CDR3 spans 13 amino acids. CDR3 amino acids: CSVELGFPYEQYF. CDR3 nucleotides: TGCAGCGTTGAGCTGGGGTTCCCCTACGAGCAGTACTTC.

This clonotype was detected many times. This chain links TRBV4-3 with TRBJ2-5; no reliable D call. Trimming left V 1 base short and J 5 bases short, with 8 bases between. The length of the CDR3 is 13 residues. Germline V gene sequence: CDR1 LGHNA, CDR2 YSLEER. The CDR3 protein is CASSQARDETQYF. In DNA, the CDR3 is TGCGCCAGCAGCCAAGCCAGAGATGAGACCCAGTACTTC.

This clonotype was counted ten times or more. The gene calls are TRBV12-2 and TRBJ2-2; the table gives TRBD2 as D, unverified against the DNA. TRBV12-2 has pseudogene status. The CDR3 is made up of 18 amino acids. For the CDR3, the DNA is TGTGCAAGTCGCTCAGGCTCGGTAGCGGGGGCCAACACCGGGGAGCTGTTTTTT. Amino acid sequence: CASRSGSVAGANTGELFF.

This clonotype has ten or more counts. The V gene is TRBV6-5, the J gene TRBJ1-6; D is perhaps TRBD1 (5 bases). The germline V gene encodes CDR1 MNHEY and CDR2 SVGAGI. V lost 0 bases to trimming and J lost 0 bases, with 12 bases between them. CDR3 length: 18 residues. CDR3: CASSYSIQAPSYNSPLHF. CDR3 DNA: TGTGCCAGCAGTTACTCGATACAGGCCCCCTCCTATAATTCACCCCTCCACTTT.

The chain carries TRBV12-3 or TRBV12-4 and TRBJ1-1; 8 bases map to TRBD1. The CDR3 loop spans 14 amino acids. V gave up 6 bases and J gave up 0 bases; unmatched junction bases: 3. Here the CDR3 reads CASRQGAMNTEAFF. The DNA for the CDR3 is TGTGCCAGCAGGCAGGGGGCCATGAACACTGAAGCTTTCTTT.

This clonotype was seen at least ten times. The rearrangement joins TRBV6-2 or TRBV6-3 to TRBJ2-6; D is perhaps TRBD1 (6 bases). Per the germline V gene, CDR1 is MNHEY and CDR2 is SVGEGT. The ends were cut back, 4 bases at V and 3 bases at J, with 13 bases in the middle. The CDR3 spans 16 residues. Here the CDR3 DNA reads TGTGCCAGCAGTTCAACAGGGATGGGTGGGGCCAACGTCCTGACTTTC. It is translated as CASSSTGMGGANVLTF.

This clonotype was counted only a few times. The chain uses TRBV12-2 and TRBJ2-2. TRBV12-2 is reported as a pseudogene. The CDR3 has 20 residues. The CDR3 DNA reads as TGTGCAAGTCGCTTAATGACCCGTGTCTCCAGCGAAGCGAACACCGGGGAGCTGTTTTTT. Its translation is CASRLMTRVSSEANTGELFF.

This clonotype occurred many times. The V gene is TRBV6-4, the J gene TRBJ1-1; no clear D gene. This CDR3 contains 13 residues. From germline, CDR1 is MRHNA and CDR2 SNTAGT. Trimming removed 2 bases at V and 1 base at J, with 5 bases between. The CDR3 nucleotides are TGTGCCAGCAGTGACAGGTCGAACACTGAAGCTTTCTTT. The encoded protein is CASSDRSNTEAFF.

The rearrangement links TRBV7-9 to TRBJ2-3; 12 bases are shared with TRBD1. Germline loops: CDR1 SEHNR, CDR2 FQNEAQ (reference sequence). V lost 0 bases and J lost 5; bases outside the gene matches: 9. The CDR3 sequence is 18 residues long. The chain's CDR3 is CASSLASAGTGGKDTQYF. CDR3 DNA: TGTGCCAGCAGCTTAGCTTCCGCCGGGACAGGGGGCAAAGATACGCAGTATTTT.

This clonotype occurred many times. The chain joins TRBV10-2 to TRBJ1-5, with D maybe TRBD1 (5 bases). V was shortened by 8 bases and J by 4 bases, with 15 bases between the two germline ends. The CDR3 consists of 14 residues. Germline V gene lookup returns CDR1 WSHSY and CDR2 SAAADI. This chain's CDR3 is CASSYGRENQPQHF. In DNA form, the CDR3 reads TGCGCCAGCTCGTATGGCAGGGAAAATCAGCCCCAGCATTTT.

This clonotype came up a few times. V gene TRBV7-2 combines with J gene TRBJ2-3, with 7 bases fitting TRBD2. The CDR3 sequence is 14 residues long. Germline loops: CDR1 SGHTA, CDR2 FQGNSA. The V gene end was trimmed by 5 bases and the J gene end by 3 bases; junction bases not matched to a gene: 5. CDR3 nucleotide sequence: TGTGCCAGCAGCCCTGGACTAGAAACAGATACGCAGTATTTT. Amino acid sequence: CASSPGLETDTQYF.

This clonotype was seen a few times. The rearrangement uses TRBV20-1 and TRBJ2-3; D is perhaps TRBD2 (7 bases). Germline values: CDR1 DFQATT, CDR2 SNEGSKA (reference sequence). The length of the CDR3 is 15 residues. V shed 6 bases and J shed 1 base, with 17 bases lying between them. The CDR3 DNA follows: TGCAGTGCCAGGGAGGGGGGCCCGCGCACAGATACGCAGTATTTT. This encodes CSAREGGPRTDTQYF.

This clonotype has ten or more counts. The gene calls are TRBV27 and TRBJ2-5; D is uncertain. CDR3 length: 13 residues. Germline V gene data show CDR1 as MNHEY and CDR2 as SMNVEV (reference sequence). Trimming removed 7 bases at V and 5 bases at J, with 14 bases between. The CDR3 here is CASKPGASETQYF. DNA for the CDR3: TGTGCCAGCAAACCAGGCGCCTCGGAGACCCAGTACTTC.

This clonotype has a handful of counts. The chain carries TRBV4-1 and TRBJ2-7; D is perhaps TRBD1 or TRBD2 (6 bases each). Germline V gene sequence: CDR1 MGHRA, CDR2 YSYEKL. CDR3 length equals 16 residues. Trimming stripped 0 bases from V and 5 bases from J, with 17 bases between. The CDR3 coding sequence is TGCGCCAGCAGCCAAGATACGGGGGCGCGCCTGGACGAGCAGTACTTC. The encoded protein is CASSQDTGARLDEQYF.

CDR3 protein: CASIAGQGGNTIYF. The CDR3 DNA reads TGTGCCAGCATAGCCGGACAGGGAGGTAACACCATATATTTT. The genes are TRBV6-6 and TRBJ1-3; 8 bases fit TRBD1. Germline trimming cut 7 bases from V and 7 bases from J; bases unmatched to any gene: 9. Germline CDR1 and CDR2: MNHNY and SVGAGI (reference sequence). This CDR3 contains 14 residues.

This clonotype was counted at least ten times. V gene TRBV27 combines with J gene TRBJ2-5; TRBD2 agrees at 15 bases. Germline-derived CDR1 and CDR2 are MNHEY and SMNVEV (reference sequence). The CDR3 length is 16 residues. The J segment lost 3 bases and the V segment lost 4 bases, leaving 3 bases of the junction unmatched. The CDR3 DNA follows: TGTGCCAGCAGTTGGGGACTAGCGGGGGGTAAAGAGACCCAGTACTTC. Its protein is CASSWGLAGGKETQYF.

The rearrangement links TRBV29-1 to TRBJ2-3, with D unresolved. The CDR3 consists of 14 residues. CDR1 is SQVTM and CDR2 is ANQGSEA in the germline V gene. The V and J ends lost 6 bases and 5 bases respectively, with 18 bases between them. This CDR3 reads CSVPWPAVGDTQYF. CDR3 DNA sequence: TGCAGCGTCCCCTGGCCCGCGGTGGGAGATACGCAGTATTTT.

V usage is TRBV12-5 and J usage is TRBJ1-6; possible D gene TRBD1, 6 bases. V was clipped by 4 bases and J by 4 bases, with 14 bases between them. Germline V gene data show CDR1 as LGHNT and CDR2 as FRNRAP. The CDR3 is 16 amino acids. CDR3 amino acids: CASGSAMTGYNSPLHF. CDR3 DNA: TGTGCTAGTGGTTCCGCTATGACAGGTTATAATTCACCCCTCCACTTT.

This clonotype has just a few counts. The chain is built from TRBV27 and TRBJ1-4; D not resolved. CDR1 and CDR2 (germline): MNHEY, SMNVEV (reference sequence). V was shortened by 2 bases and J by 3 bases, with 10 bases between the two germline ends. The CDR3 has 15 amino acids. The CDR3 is CASSLRSGPNEKLFF. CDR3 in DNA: TGTGCCAGCAGTTTAAGGAGTGGCCCTAATGAAAAACTGTTTTTT.

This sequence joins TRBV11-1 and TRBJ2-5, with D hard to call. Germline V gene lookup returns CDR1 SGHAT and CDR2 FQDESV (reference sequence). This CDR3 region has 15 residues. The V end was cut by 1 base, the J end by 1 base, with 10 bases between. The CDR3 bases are TGTGCCAGCAGCTTAGAGCGTCCAGGCCAAGAGACCCAGTACTTC. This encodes CASSLERPGQETQYF.

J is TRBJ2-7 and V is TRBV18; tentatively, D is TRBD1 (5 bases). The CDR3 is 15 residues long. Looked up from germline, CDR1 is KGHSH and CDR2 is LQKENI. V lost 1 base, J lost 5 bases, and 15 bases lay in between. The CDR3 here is CASSPQRRAADEQYF. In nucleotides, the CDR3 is TGTGCCAGCTCACCACAGCGCAGGGCCGCCGACGAGCAGTACTTC.

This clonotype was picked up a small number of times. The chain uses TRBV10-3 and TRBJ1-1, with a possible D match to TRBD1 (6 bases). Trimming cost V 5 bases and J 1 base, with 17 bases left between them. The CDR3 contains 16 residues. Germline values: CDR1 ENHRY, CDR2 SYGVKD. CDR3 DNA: TGTGCCATCAGTCCAGCCCAGGGGACGACGAACACTGAAGCTTTCTTT. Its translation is CAISPAQGTTNTEAFF.

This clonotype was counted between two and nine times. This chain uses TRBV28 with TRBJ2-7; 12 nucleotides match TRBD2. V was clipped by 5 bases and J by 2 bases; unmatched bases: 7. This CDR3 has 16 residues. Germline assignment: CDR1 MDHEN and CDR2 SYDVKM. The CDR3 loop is CASSPRTSGDAYEQYF. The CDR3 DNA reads TGTGCCAGCAGTCCCCGGACTAGCGGGGACGCCTACGAGCAGTACTTC.